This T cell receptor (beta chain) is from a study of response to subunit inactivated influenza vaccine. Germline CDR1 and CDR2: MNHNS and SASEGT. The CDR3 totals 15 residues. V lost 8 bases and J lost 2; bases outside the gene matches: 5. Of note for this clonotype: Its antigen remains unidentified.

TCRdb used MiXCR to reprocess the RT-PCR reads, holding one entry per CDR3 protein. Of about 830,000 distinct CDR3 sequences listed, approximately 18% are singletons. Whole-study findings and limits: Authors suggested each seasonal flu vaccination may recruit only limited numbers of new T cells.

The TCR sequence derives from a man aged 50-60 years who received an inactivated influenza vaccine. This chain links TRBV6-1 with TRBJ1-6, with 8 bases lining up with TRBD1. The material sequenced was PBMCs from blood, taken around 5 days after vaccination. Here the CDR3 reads CASSQGAAYNSPLHF. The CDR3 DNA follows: TGTGCCAGCTCTCAGGGGGCCGCCTATAATTCACCCCTCCACTTT.